One sample yielded the 17 T cell receptor beta chains listed below, sequenced in a study of T cells in Graves' hyperthyroidism and ophthalmopathy. RNA transcripts were the template for amplifying TCR beta CDR3 regions. HTBI primers were used for first-round RT-PCR of the TCR CDR3. TCRdb itself ran the multiplex PCR reads through MiXCR, one entry per CDR3 protein. The repertoire holds 300,000 to 450,000 distinct CDR3 sequences, with 15% as singletons. What was sequenced was blood. Receptors were obtained from a woman aged 30 to 39 with Graves' hyperthyroidism.

In this sample, this clonotype turned up many times. The J gene is TRBJ2-3, the V gene TRBV27; TRBD2 might be the D (5 bases). Germline V gene lookup returns CDR1 MNHEY and CDR2 SMNVEV (reference sequence). V shed 6 bases and J shed 3 bases, with 16 bases lying between them. The CDR3 runs 15 residues. The CDR3 nucleotides read TGTGCCAGCAGAATAGGGTCTAGCCTTACAGATACGCAGTATTTT. Its protein is CASRIGSSLTDTQYF.

This clonotype was seen repeatedly, ten times or more. One junction end does not reproduce the germline sequence, and a read error may be involved. The chain couples TRBV20-1 to TRBJ2-3; D may be TRBD1 (5 bases). The germline V gene has CDR1 DFQATT and CDR2 SNEGSKA (reference sequence). The CDR3 runs to 13 residues. The CDR3 DNA reads as TGCAGTGCGAGAGCAGGGAACACAGATACGCAGTATTTT. Protein: CSARAGNTDTQYF.

This clonotype appeared many times. The chain joins TRBV12-3 or TRBV12-4 to TRBJ2-3; D unresolved. This CDR3 has 12 residues. Trimming left V 7 bases short and J 7 bases short, with 12 bases between. CDR3 sequence: CASNPDGYTQYF. CDR3 nucleotides: TGTGCCAGCAACCCGGACGGTTATACGCAGTATTTT.

The rearrangement uses TRBV11-3 and TRBJ1-3; 10 bases align to TRBD1. The CDR3 extends over 17 amino acids. Trimming removed 5 bases from V and 2 bases from J; junction bases left unmatched: 9. Germline assignment: CDR1 SGHNT and CDR2 YENEEA. The CDR3 reads CASSQVPGTGAGNTIYF. The CDR3 DNA sequence: TGTGCCAGCAGCCAAGTTCCCGGGACAGGGGCTGGAAACACCATATATTTT.

This clonotype was recorded at least ten times. The chain uses TRBV7-2 and TRBJ2-1, with a tentative D call TRBD2 (5 bases). The V gene's germline CDR1 is SGHTA and CDR2 FQGNSA. V lost 4 bases and J 0 bases, leaving 10 bases between the germline ends. The CDR3 totals 15 residues. CDR3 loop: CASSSRGSSYNEQFF. CDR3 DNA: TGTGCCAGCAGCTCCCGAGGGAGCTCCTACAATGAGCAGTTCTTC.

This clonotype has at least ten counts. The CDR3, as DNA: TGCAGTGCTAGAGGTAGTGGGTACGAGCAGTACTTC. Amino acid sequence: CSARGSGYEQYF. The chain has TRBV20-1 and TRBJ2-7; D not resolved. V lost 1 base to trimming and J lost 4 bases, with 8 bases between them. The V gene's germline CDR1 is DFQATT and CDR2 SNEGSKA (reference sequence). This CDR3 spans 12 amino acids.

As to this clonotype: This may be a read error: a much more frequent sequence differs by one nucleotide. The chain carries TRBV18 and TRBJ2-1; D might be TRBD2 (5 bases). The CDR3 is 15 residues long. Germline CDR1 is KGHSH and CDR2 is LQKENI. For the CDR3, the DNA is TGTACCAGCTCACCGGTTAGCCCGGGGAGCAATGAGCAGTTCTTC. Amino acids: CTSSPVSPGSNEQFF.

This clonotype has a count of ten or more. This chain joins TRBV10-3 and TRBJ2-7, with D possibly TRBD1 on 6 matching bases. The CDR3 consists of 14 residues. Germline V CDR1 and CDR2: ENHRY, SYGVKD. Between the trimmed V and J ends, which lost 2 bases and 4 bases, there was a span of 12 bases. CDR3 loop: CAISERLGTYEQYF. In DNA, the CDR3 is TGTGCCATCAGTGAGAGGTTAGGGACATACGAGCAGTACTTC.

The CDR3 spells CASSRRDRNTEAFF. CDR3 DNA sequence: TGTGCCAGCAGCCGACGGGACAGGAACACTGAAGCTTTCTTT. The V and J genes are TRBV3-1 and TRBJ1-1; 7 bases fit TRBD1. This CDR3 is built from 14 residues. V was pared by 4 bases and J by 1 base, with 3 bases of the junction left unmatched. Germline CDR1 and CDR2: LGHDT and YNNKEL (reference sequence).

This sequence joins TRBV9 and TRBJ2-5; TRBD2 agrees at 14 bases. The CDR3 length is 19 residues. J was trimmed by 2 bases and V by 4 bases; bases with no gene match: 13. CDR1 and CDR2 (germline): SGDLS, YYNGEE. As DNA, the CDR3 is TGTGCCAGCAGCCCCCGGGTGGGGACTAGCGGGAGTTATCAAGAGACCCAGTACTTC. Amino acid sequence: CASSPRVGTSGSYQETQYF.

V and J are TRBV19 and TRBJ2-1; 11 bases line up with TRBD2. In germline, CDR1 is LNHDA, CDR2 SQIVND (reference sequence). With 11 bases clipped from V and 6 bases from J, the junction kept 21 bases outside the gene matches. This CDR3 is 18 amino acids long. Written as DNA, the CDR3 is TGTGCCGCGAGGGGGGCTTCCCTTAGCGGGAGGGCCGCCAATGAGCAGTTCTTC. This gives the protein CAARGASLSGRAANEQFF.

There are a few counts of this clonotype. The rearrangement uses TRBV6-5 and TRBJ1-2; possible D gene TRBD1, 5 bases. The CDR3 is made up of 12 amino acids. CDR1 and CDR2 from the germline V gene are MNHEY and SVGAGI. V shed 10 bases and J shed 8 bases, with 17 bases lying between them. This chain's CDR3 is CATRRAGKGYTF. The CDR3 coding sequence is TGTGCCACCCGGAGGGCAGGGAAAGGCTACACCTTC.

This clonotype was observed at least ten times. This chain joins TRBV20-1 and TRBJ1-4; 10 positions match TRBD1. Trimming at V came to 6 bases and at J to 4 bases, leaving 2 bases not matched to a gene. Germline V CDR1 and CDR2: DFQATT, SNEGSKA (reference sequence). This CDR3 comprises 13 residues. CDR3 sequence reads: CSARTGGNEKLFF. The CDR3 DNA is TGCAGTGCGAGGACAGGGGGTAATGAAAAACTGTTTTTT.

The rearrangement uses TRBV4-2 and TRBJ1-5; 8 bases are a match to TRBD1. Trimming removed 1 base from V and 2 bases from J; junction bases left unmatched: 4. The CDR3 extends over 16 amino acids. CDR1 LGHNA and CDR2 YNFKEQ come from the germline V gene. CDR3 residues: CASSQVAGGGNQPQHF. The CDR3 region has the DNA TGTGCCAGCAGCCAAGTTGCAGGGGGCGGCAATCAGCCCCAGCATTTT.

This clonotype was found many times. The rearrangement links TRBV27 to TRBJ2-7; D is perhaps TRBD2 (5 bases). This CDR3 has 19 residues. V was clipped by 5 bases and J by 0 bases, with 26 bases between them. Germline CDR1 and CDR2: MNHEY and SMNVEV (reference sequence). CDR3 sequence reads: CASSMASSSGPTHSYEQYF. CDR3 nucleotides: TGTGCCAGCAGTATGGCCTCTAGCTCGGGCCCAACTCACTCCTACGAGCAGTACTTC.

V and J are TRBV2 and TRBJ2-2; no firm D call. This CDR3 spans 14 amino acids. CDR1 is SNHLY and CDR2 is FYNNEI in the germline V gene. Trimming took off 4 bases at V and 6 bases at J, with 12 bases between the two ends. The CDR3 spells CASSAFSTPGELFF. The CDR3 coding sequence is TGTGCCAGCAGTGCTTTCAGTACCCCCGGGGAGCTGTTTTTT.

This clonotype was observed many times. A read error may produce the germline difference seen at one junction end. The chain employs TRBV28 and TRBJ1-2; D not certain. Germline lookup yields CDR1 MDHEN and CDR2 SYDVKM. The CDR3 length is 14 residues. CDR3 sequence: CTSRPPGPYYGYTF. CDR3 sequence (DNA): TGTACCAGCAGACCACCCGGGCCCTACTATGGCTACACCTTC.